Below are 17 T cell receptor beta chains sequenced from a single sample in a study of beta chain features in type 1 diabetes. Study-level findings and limits: Patients with Type 1 diabetes showed moderately but significantly shorter TCRB CDR3s in all four CD4+ subsets.

What these receptors recognize is not known. Isolated RNA was reverse transcribed in full, so expressed TCRB transcripts were sequenced. This table comes from immunoSEQ multiplex PCR, and its TCRdb copy is limited to in-frame clones, with some not included. The sample carries fewer than 300,000 clones, around 21% recorded once. The material sequenced was naive CD4+ T cells from blood. These TCRs come from a woman between 35 and 50 years old with type 1 diabetes.

This clone was seen a few times. The chain joins TRBV29-1 to TRBJ1-1; D might be TRBD1 (5 bases). The CDR3 consists of 13 residues. Germline loops: CDR1 SQVTM, CDR2 ANQGSEA. V was shortened by 7 bases and J by 0 bases, with 12 bases between the two germline ends. CDR3 loop: CSADGQMNTEAFF. The CDR3 nucleotides are TGCAGCGCGGATGGACAAATGAACACTGAAGCTTTCTTT.

The chain recombines TRBV2 with TRBJ1-2, with 7 bases that match TRBD1. With V trimmed by 5 bases and J by 6 bases, 9 bases remained unmatched. The CDR3 covers 14 residues. Looked up from germline, CDR1 is SNHLY and CDR2 is FYNNEI. DNA of the CDR3: TGTGCCAGCAGTAGGACAGGCCCGGGTAATGGCTACACCTTC. This sequence encodes CASSRTGPGNGYTF.

This clone was detected only a few times. The J gene is TRBJ1-4, the V gene TRBV7-9; 8 nucleotides match TRBD1. Losses at the gene ends were 5 bases for V and 7 bases for J; bases not matched to a gene: 9. The CDR3 has 15 residues. CDR1 and CDR2 from the germline V gene are SEHNR and FQNEAQ (reference sequence). CDR3 residues: CASSPQGASGEKLFF. In DNA, the CDR3 is TGTGCCAGCAGCCCGCAGGGGGCCAGCGGTGAAAAACTGTTTTTT. The full variable domain, its missing parts supplied by reference TRBV7-9 and TRBJ1-4, is DTGVSQNPRHKITKRGQNVTFRCDPISEHNRLYWYRQTLGQGPEFLTYFQNEAQLEKSRLLSDRFSAERPKGSFSTLEIQRTEQGDSAMYLCASSPQGASGEKLFFGSGTQLSVL.

This clone was counted a few times. The chain uses TRBV4-1 and TRBJ2-7; the D is unclear. The CDR3 has 14 residues. The V end was cut by 8 bases, the J end by 9 bases, with 23 bases between. Looked up from germline, CDR1 is MGHRA and CDR2 is YSYEKL. CDR3 DNA: TGCGCCAGCTCTTCTCAGGTTACTGACGTGCGGCAGTACTTC. Protein: CASSSQVTDVRQYF.

The chain is built from TRBV5-6 and TRBJ1-5, with 8 bases that match TRBD1. The germline V gene has CDR1 SGHDT and CDR2 YYEEEE. The CDR3 is made up of 15 amino acids. J was trimmed by 4 bases and V by 4 bases; bases with no gene match: 7. The DNA of the CDR3 is TGTGCCAGCAGCCCTGACAGGGGACGGAATCAGCCCCAGCATTTT. This gives the protein CASSPDRGRNQPQHF.

This clone occurred a few times. V is TRBV9 and J is TRBJ2-7, with 8 bases lining up with TRBD1. Germline CDR1 reads SGDLS; CDR2 reads YYNGEE. The CDR3 extends over 15 amino acids. J gave up 2 bases and V 4 bases, and 8 bases lay outside the gene matches. The CDR3 loop is CASSSGQGGTYEQYF. The CDR3 region has the DNA TGTGCCAGCAGCAGCGGACAGGGAGGAACCTACGAGCAGTACTTC.

V and J are TRBV7-2 and TRBJ2-4; the D is unclear. Between the trimmed V and J ends, which lost 8 bases and 0 bases, there was a span of 8 bases. The length of the CDR3 is 13 residues. From germline, CDR1 is SGHTA and CDR2 FQGNSA. CDR3 nucleotides: TGTGCCAGCGGGCCAGAAGCCAAAAACATTCAGTACTTC. This sequence encodes CASGPEAKNIQYF.

V gene TRBV5-6 combines with J gene TRBJ2-3; 8 bases match TRBD1. CDR3 length: 15 amino acids. The trim removed 2 bases at V and 4 bases at J, leaving 6 bases unmatched. Germline CDR1 is SGHDT and CDR2 is YYEEEE. DNA for the CDR3: TGTGCCAGCAGCTTTTTCGGACAGGGCTCAGATACGCAGTATTTT. This sequence encodes CASSFFGQGSDTQYF. The whole variable domain, remainder taken from reference TRBV5-6 and TRBJ2-3, is DAGVTQSPTHLIKTRGQQVTLRCSPKSGHDTVSWYQQALGQGPQFIFQYYEEEERQRGNFPDRFSGHQFPNYSSELNVNALLLGDSALYLCASSFFGQGSDTQYFGPGTRLTVL.

In this sample, this clone turned up a few times. The chain uses TRBV29-1 and TRBJ2-1; 12 positions agree with TRBD2. Losses at the gene ends were 2 bases for V and 7 bases for J; bases not matched to a gene: 3. The CDR3 extends over 14 amino acids. CDR1 and CDR2 (germline): SQVTM, ANQGSEA. The CDR3 spells CSVESLAGGNEQFF. The CDR3 DNA follows: TGCAGCGTTGAATCACTAGCGGGAGGAAATGAGCAGTTCTTC.

This clone was recorded once. The chain uses TRBV9 and TRBJ2-1; tentatively, D is TRBD2 (5 bases). Trimming removed 4 bases from V and 5 bases from J, with 13 bases in between. Germline lookup yields CDR1 SGDLS and CDR2 YYNGEE. This CDR3 contains 14 residues. CDR3 residues: CASSPTGTHNEQFF. The CDR3 DNA reads TGTGCCAGCAGCCCCACGGGAACCCACAATGAGCAGTTCTTC.

This sequence joins TRBV7-9 and TRBJ1-2; D possibly corresponds to TRBD1 (5 bases). This CDR3 region has 13 residues. Per germline, CDR1 SEHNR and CDR2 FQNEAQ (reference sequence). V lost 5 bases to trimming and J lost 3 bases, with 10 bases between them. DNA of the CDR3: TGTGCCAGCAGCCGCGACAGCTACTATGGCTACACCTTC. Protein product: CASSRDSYYGYTF.

This clone was found a few times. The chain has TRBV2 and TRBJ1-2; D ambiguous. The germline V gene has CDR1 SNHLY and CDR2 FYNNEI. Trimming pared 2 bases from V and 5 bases from J, leaving 9 bases between. The CDR3 length is 13 residues. The CDR3 DNA reads TGTGCCAGCAGTGAATACACCCAATATGGCTACACCTTC. Protein sequence: CASSEYTQYGYTF.

This clone has just a few counts. This chain joins TRBV7-3 and TRBJ2-2; the match to TRBD2 covers 7 bases. V lost 5 bases to trimming and J lost 6 bases; unmatched junction nucleotides: 9. Germline lookup yields CDR1 SGHTA and CDR2 FQGTGA. The CDR3 extends over 15 amino acids. CDR3 protein: CASSVAGAGSGELFF. CDR3 sequence (DNA): TGTGCCAGCAGCGTAGCGGGCGCAGGGTCCGGGGAGCTGTTTTTT.

This clone has a handful of counts. The chain links TRBV30 to TRBJ2-2, with D possibly matching TRBD1 (6 bases). Trimming stripped 5 bases from V and 6 bases from J, with 10 bases between. The CDR3 extends over 12 amino acids. CDR1 is GTSNPN, CDR2 SVGIG, per germline (reference sequence). CDR3 loop: CAWGQGSGELFF. CDR3 bases: TGTGCCTGGGGGCAGGGGTCCGGGGAGCTGTTTTTT.

V usage is TRBV10-3 and J usage is TRBJ1-1; D is possibly TRBD1 (5 bases). The CDR3 spans 14 residues. V was pared by 0 bases and J by 5 bases, with 10 bases between. Germline V gene lookup returns CDR1 ENHRY and CDR2 SYGVKD. The CDR3 reads CAISESKGRTEAFF. CDR3 coding DNA: TGTGCCATCAGTGAGTCAAAGGGGAGGACTGAAGCTTTCTTT.

The chain links TRBV11-2 to TRBJ2-3; possibly TRBD2 for D (6 bases). The CDR3 totals 16 residues. CDR1 SGHAT and CDR2 FQNNGV come from the germline V gene. V was cut by 3 bases and J by 0 bases, with 13 bases left in between. CDR3: CASSLSSGLSTDTQYF. The CDR3 nucleotides read TGTGCCAGCAGCTTGAGTAGCGGACTTAGCACAGATACGCAGTATTTT.

This clone was observed a handful of times. V gene TRBV6-6 combines with J gene TRBJ2-4, with 10 bases that match TRBD2. CDR1 is MNHNY and CDR2 is SVGAGI in the germline V gene (reference sequence). The CDR3 is 15 residues long. V dropped 4 bases and J dropped 9; count of bases not matched to a gene: 9. CDR3 DNA: TGTGCCAGCAGTTCCGGACTAGCGGTTCTTAGCATTCAGTACTTC. Protein: CASSSGLAVLSIQYF.